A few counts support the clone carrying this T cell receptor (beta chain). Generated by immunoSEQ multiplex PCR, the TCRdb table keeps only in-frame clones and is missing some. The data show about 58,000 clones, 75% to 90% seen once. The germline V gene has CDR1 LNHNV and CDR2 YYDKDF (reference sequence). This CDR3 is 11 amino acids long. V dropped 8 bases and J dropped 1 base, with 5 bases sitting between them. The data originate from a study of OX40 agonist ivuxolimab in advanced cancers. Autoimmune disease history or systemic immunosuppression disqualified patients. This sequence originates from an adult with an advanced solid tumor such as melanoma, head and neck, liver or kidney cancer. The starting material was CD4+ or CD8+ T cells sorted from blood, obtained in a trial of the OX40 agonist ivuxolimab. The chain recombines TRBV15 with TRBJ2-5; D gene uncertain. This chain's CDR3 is CATSFQETQYF. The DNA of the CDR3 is TGTGCCACCTCTTTCCAAGAGACCCAGTACTTC.